This T cell receptor beta chain was profiled in a study of T cell responses to AZD1222 COVID-19 vaccine. Regarding the study as a whole: Clonal diversity may have been underestimated in mostly white British donors. Spike-wide coverage was observed for vaccine-associated CD4 TCRs, with dominant responses at 160-218 and 743-854. Compared with day 0, the breadth and depth of the Spike-specific TCR repertoire rose significantly after two doses of AZD1222.

The analysis combined second doses at about 4 or about 12 weeks. Method: immunoSEQ multiplex PCR; TCRdb's copy keeps in-frame clones and lacks some. The table shows 75,000 to 95,000 clones, with approximately 81% occurring only once. To note about this clone: The target antigen is unknown.

The CDR3 has 15 residues. In germline, CDR1 is SGDLS, CDR2 YYNGEE. V lost 0 bases and J lost 3, with 13 bases in between. The sequence derives from an adult who received the AZD1222 COVID-19 vaccine. The sample was peripheral blood, taken 28 days after the second AZD1222 dose. The chain joins TRBV9 to TRBJ2-7; perhaps TRBD2 as D (6 bases). The CDR3: CASSVEAGPFYEQYF. CDR3 nucleotide sequence: TGTGCCAGCAGCGTAGAGGCGGGACCATTCTACGAGCAGTACTTC.